This TCR beta chain was sequenced for a study of blood T cell repertoires in COVID-19. Study in general: Both acute and convalescent COVID-19 samples were obtained from the United States, Italy and Spain.

Some clones are missing from TCRdb's copy, which holds only in-frame ones; the method was immunoSEQ multiplex PCR. Of 100,000 to 120,000 clones listed, just under 90% were seen once; the top ten hold under 6%. Sequenced material: peripheral blood. The sequence was collected from a woman aged 45 to 65 with acute or convalescent COVID-19.

The chain's CDR3 is CASSLAGESGRTYEQYF. The DNA for the CDR3 is TGTGCCAGCAGCTTAGCGGGAGAAAGCGGGAGGACCTACGAGCAGTACTTC. This chain uses TRBV13 with TRBJ2-7, with 9 positions matching TRBD2. The V gene end was trimmed by 1 base and the J gene end by 2 bases; junction bases not matched to a gene: 9. CDR1 and CDR2 from the germline V gene are PRHDT and FYEKMQ (reference sequence). This CDR3 has 17 amino acids.